The 22 T cell receptor beta chains given below trace back to one sample, sequenced in a study of cytomegalovirus exposure and HLA in healthy donors. Profiling relied on immunoSEQ multiplex PCR, and the TCRdb table lists in-frame clones only, not all of them. This sample has over 100,000 clones, with 89% found just once. The sequencing sample was made of PBMCs. Receptors originate from a young man in good health and CMV-seronegative.

The table lists this clone with a few counts. The V call is TRBV5-1, the J call TRBJ2-7; D remains unclear. This CDR3 contains 14 residues. Germline V gene sequence: CDR1 SGHRS, CDR2 YFSETQ. V gave up 2 bases and J gave up 1 base, with 10 bases separating them. CDR3 DNA sequence: TGCGCCAGCAGCTTATCCAGTTATTCCTACGAGCAGTACTTC. This gives the protein CASSLSSYSYEQYF.

This chain connects TRBV4-3 to TRBJ1-1; weak D call: TRBD1 (6 bases). The germline V gene encodes CDR1 LGHNA and CDR2 YSLEER. The V gene lost 1 base and the J gene lost 4 bases, with 13 bases spanning the gap. The CDR3 contains 15 residues. CDR3 in DNA: TGCGCCAGCAGCCAAGGCCTAACAGGGTCCACTGAAGCTTTCTTT. It encodes CASSQGLTGSTEAFF.

CDR3 DNA sequence: TGTGCCAGCAGCACACAGGGGAGCGGCAATCAGCCCCAGCATTTT. Its translation: CASSTQGSGNQPQHF. This chain uses TRBV6-6 with TRBJ1-5; 7 bases agree with TRBD1. CDR3 length: 15 amino acids. Germline CDR1 reads MNHNY; CDR2 reads SVGAGI (reference sequence). J lost 2 bases, V lost 6 bases, and 7 bases had no gene match.

V is TRBV6-5 and J is TRBJ2-5; D is possibly TRBD2 (5 bases). The CDR3 has 13 residues. Germline V gene lookup returns CDR1 MNHEY and CDR2 SVGAGI. Trimming cost V 7 bases and J 4 bases, with 13 bases left between them. In DNA form, the CDR3 reads TGTGCCAGCAAAGACGTGGGGAGAGAGACCCAGTACTTC. Residues: CASKDVGRETQYF.

The chain combines TRBV10-3 with TRBJ1-5; the D is unclear. Germline V gene sequence: CDR1 ENHRY, CDR2 SYGVKD. V was cut by 1 base and J by 6 bases, with 10 bases left in between. The CDR3 runs to 14 residues. CDR3 DNA sequence: TGTGCCATCAGTGAGTACTCCCGGGGTCAGCCCCAGCATTTT. Amino acid sequence: CAISEYSRGQPQHF.

The chain joins TRBV9 to TRBJ2-3; 7 bases match TRBD2. The CDR3 contains 16 residues. CDR1 SGDLS and CDR2 YYNGEE come from the germline V gene. V was clipped by 3 bases and J by 7 bases; unmatched bases: 14. Written as DNA, the CDR3 is TGTGCCAGCAGCGCCACCAGCGGGACCCCTATCTATACGCAGTATTTT. Encoded protein: CASSATSGTPIYTQYF.

This chain connects TRBV18 to TRBJ2-7; unclear D gene. Trimming shortened V by 3 bases and J by 0 bases, and 9 bases separated the two germline ends. Germline-derived CDR1 and CDR2 are KGHSH and LQKENI. There are 14 residues in the CDR3. The CDR3 protein is CASSPRLNSYEQYF. The CDR3 nucleotides read TGTGCCAGCTCACCTCGACTTAACTCCTACGAGCAGTACTTC.

The chain recombines TRBV5-6 with TRBJ2-7; 8 bases are a match to TRBD1. Germline CDR1 and CDR2: SGHDT and YYEEEE. The CDR3 spans 15 residues. Trimming cost V 0 bases and J 2 bases; bases outside gene matches: 4. The CDR3 spells CASSLEGQVPYEQYF. The DNA of the CDR3 is TGTGCCAGCAGCTTGGAGGGACAGGTCCCCTACGAGCAGTACTTC.

J is TRBJ2-7 and V is TRBV14; D is unresolved. The V and J ends lost 3 bases and 0 bases respectively, with 6 bases between them. CDR1 and CDR2 from the germline V gene are SGHDN and FVKESK. This CDR3 contains 13 residues. The CDR3 DNA sequence: TGTGCCAGCAGCCAGCCAGGCTCCTACGAGCAGTACTTC. It specifies CASSQPGSYEQYF.

The chain employs TRBV5-1 and TRBJ2-3; D perhaps matches TRBD1 (6 bases). V was cut by 4 bases and J by 2 bases, with 11 bases left in between. The CDR3 has 14 residues. Germline CDR1 SGHRS, CDR2 YFSETQ. CDR3 protein: CASSQGQNTDTQYF. The CDR3 DNA reads as TGCGCCAGCAGCCAAGGACAGAACACAGATACGCAGTATTTT.

The chain joins TRBV9 to TRBJ2-1; the D gene is possibly TRBD2 (6 bases). Germline V gives CDR1 SGDLS, CDR2 YYNGEE. The V end was cut by 0 bases, the J end by 9 bases, with 10 bases between. The CDR3 is 13 residues long. The CDR3 here is CASSVEAGIEQFF. The CDR3 nucleotides are TGTGCCAGCAGCGTAGAAGCGGGCATTGAGCAGTTCTTC.

The rearrangement links TRBV2 to TRBJ2-2; tentatively, D is TRBD1 (7 bases). The germline V and J ends were trimmed by 6 bases and 1 base, with 9 bases remaining between them. The V gene's germline CDR1 is SNHLY and CDR2 FYNNEI. CDR3 length: 14 residues. Written as DNA, the CDR3 is TGTGCCAGCAGGCAGGGGGGGAACACCGGGGAGCTGTTTTTT. It yields the protein CASRQGGNTGELFF.

The gene calls are TRBV6-4 and TRBJ2-3, with D tentatively TRBD1 (5 bases). V lost 6 bases, J lost 2 bases, and 15 bases lay in between. CDR3 length: 15 amino acids. Germline V gene data show CDR1 as MRHNA and CDR2 as SNTAGT. The CDR3 reads CASSLQGTLTDTQYF. The CDR3 region has the DNA TGTGCCAGCAGCCTCCAGGGTACCCTCACAGATACGCAGTATTTT.

The chain recombines TRBV5-1 with TRBJ1-3; D unresolved. CDR1 SGHRS and CDR2 YFSETQ come from the germline V gene. V lost 4 bases and J 0 bases, leaving 11 bases between the germline ends. This CDR3 is built from 15 residues. CDR3 in amino acids: CASSLDGTSGNTIYF. The DNA of the CDR3 is TGCGCCAGCAGCCTGGACGGTACCTCTGGAAACACCATATATTTT.

This clone was observed a single time. This rearrangement joins TRBV19 to TRBJ1-1; 10 bases line up with TRBD1. Germline CDR1 LNHDA, CDR2 SQIVND (reference sequence). The length of the CDR3 is 13 residues. With 10 bases clipped from V and 5 bases from J, the junction kept 7 bases outside the gene matches. CDR3 DNA sequence: TGTGCCACCTCGGACAGGGGGTTAACTGAAGCTTTCTTT. It encodes CATSDRGLTEAFF.

This chain links TRBV18 with TRBJ1-4, with a possible D match to TRBD1 (5 bases). Germline CDR1 and CDR2: KGHSH and LQKENI. There are 16 residues in the CDR3. V gave up 3 bases and J gave up 7 bases, with 18 bases separating them. For the CDR3, the DNA is TGTGCCAGCTCACCCTCCTTGACGGGGCGGGGTGAAAAACTGTTTTTT. Protein product: CASSPSLTGRGEKLFF.

This clone came up a few times. The chain couples TRBV21-1 to TRBJ2-1; whether TRBD2, the table's D call, matches the DNA was not checked. TRBV21-1 is a known pseudogene. The CDR3 is made up of 17 amino acids. For the CDR3, the DNA is TGTGCCAGCAGCAAAGCACTAGCGGAACCTATGTACAATGAGCAGTTCTTC. It translates to CASSKALAEPMYNEQFF.

Turning to this clone: A junction end diverges from the germline sequence, so it may reflect a read error. V gene TRBV28 combines with J gene TRBJ2-7, with 7 bases lining up with TRBD2. CDR1 and CDR2 (germline): MDHEN, SYDVKM. This CDR3 has 16 amino acids. The CDR3 nucleotides are TGTGCCAGCCGTTTTGGGGGGGGAGCGGGGACCTACGAGCAGTACTTC. Translation: CASRFGGGAGTYEQYF.

The V gene is TRBV4-3, the J gene TRBJ2-1; the match to TRBD2 covers 8 bases. The germline V gene has CDR1 LGHNA and CDR2 YSLEER. V was clipped by 0 bases and J by 5 bases; unmatched bases: 3. The CDR3 is 15 amino acids. The CDR3 protein is CASSQDWRGDNEQFF. The CDR3 region has the DNA TGCGCCAGCAGCCAAGATTGGCGGGGGGACAATGAGCAGTTCTTC.

The gene calls are TRBV19 and TRBJ2-3; D unclear. Between the trimmed V and J ends, which lost 1 base and 0 bases, there was a span of 8 bases. The germline V gene encodes CDR1 LNHDA and CDR2 SQIVND (reference sequence). The CDR3 is made up of 15 amino acids. The CDR3: CASSIGTYSTDTQYF. DNA of the CDR3: TGTGCCAGTAGTATAGGCACATATAGCACAGATACGCAGTATTTT.

This clone came up a few times. J is TRBJ2-2 and V is TRBV19; tentatively, D is TRBD2 (5 bases). The CDR3 length is 15 residues. Per the germline V gene, CDR1 is LNHDA and CDR2 is SQIVND (reference sequence). The V end lost 7 bases, the J end lost 4 bases, and 16 bases lay between the germline ends. The CDR3 loop is CASTSWERGTGELFF. The CDR3 DNA reads as TGTGCCAGTACCTCGTGGGAGCGAGGCACCGGGGAGCTGTTTTTT. The complete variable domain, with remaining parts taken from reference TRBV19 and TRBJ2-2, reads DGGITQSPKYLFRKEGQNVTLSCEQNLNHDAMYWYRQDPGQGLRLIYYSQIVNDFQKGDIAEGYSVSREKKESFPLTVTSAQKNPTAFYLCASTSWERGTGELFFGEGSRLTVL.

For this clone: The sample carries other DNA sequences with the same CDR3. The rearrangement links TRBV5-1 to TRBJ1-1; 8 bases match TRBD1. Germline V gene sequence: CDR1 SGHRS, CDR2 YFSETQ. The CDR3 runs to 14 residues. The V and J ends lost 0 bases and 5 bases, in that order; junction bases with no gene match: 3. CDR3 amino acids: CASSLGTGNTEAFF. In nucleotides, the CDR3 is TGCGCCAGCAGCTTGGGGACAGGGAATACTGAAGCTTTCTTT.